This T cell receptor beta chain stems from a study of shared clonotypes between healthy human individuals. Whole-study results and caveats: Relative to clonotypes present in all four donors, those not shared had lower generation probabilities. Despite large depth, sorted-subset datasets appeared incompletely sequenced.

It was about 210 ng DNA, around 33,000 T cell genomes, that sorted-subset replicate PCRs used. The repertoire was sequenced with immunoSEQ multiplex PCR; TCRdb's copy has only in-frame clones and lacks some. This sample has roughly 2,000,000 clones, with approximately 94% found just once. The V and J ends lost 11 bases and 1 base respectively, with 8 bases between them. CDR3 length: 11 residues. The germline CDR1 and CDR2 sequences are SEHNR and FQNEAQ (reference sequence). This clone was observed once. Antigen: not known. As defined, naive CD8 cells were CD45RO-negative and positively selected for CCR7, with terminally differentiated effector memory CD45RA+ cells excluded.

The chain couples TRBV7-9 to TRBJ2-5; D call uncertain. Material: naive CD8+ T cells sorted from blood. The receptor was isolated from a man aged 18 to 29 in good health. The CDR3 sequence is CAGNPQETQYF. The CDR3 DNA reads TGTGCCGGGAATCCCCAAGAGACCCAGTACTTC. The full variable domain, rest sourced from reference TRBV7-9 and TRBJ2-5, is DTGVSQNPRHKITKRGQNVTFRCDPISEHNRLYWYRQTLGQGPEFLTYFQNEAQLEKSRLLSDRFSAERPKGSFSTLEIQRTEQGDSAMYLCAGNPQETQYFGPGTRLLVL.